This TCR beta chain was profiled in a study of PD-L1 blockade in urothelial cancer. The germline gives CDR1 LNHNV, CDR2 YYDKDF (reference sequence). The CDR3 is 13 residues long. V lost 7 bases and J lost 8, with 17 bases in between. The repertoire was sequenced with immunoSEQ multiplex PCR; TCRdb's copy has only in-frame clones and lacks some. In the table there are about 29,000 clones, around 87% of which are singletons. The input for sequencing was PBMCs, taken around atezolizumab (anti-PD-L1) treatment. The rearrangement uses TRBV15 and TRBJ1-1; no reliable D call. This TCR was sampled from a middle-aged man with urothelial cancer. The CDR3 DNA is TGTGCCACCACCGGTCTCGCAACTAGCGAAGCTTTCTTT. Translation gives CATTGLATSEAFF.